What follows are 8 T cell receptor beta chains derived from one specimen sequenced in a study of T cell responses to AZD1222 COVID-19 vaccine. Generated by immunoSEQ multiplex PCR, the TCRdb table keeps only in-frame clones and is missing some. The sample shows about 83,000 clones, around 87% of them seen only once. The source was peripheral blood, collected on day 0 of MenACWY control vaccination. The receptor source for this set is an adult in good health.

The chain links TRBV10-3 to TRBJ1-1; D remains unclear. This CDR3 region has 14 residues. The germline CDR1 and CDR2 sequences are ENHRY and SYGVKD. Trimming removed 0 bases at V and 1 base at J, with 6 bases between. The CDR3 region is CAISESYRNTEAFF. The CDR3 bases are TGTGCCATCAGTGAGTCGTACAGGAACACTGAAGCTTTCTTT.

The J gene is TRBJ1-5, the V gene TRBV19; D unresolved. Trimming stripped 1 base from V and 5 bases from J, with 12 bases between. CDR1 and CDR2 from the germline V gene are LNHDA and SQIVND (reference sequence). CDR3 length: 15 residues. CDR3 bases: TGTGCCAGTAGTATAGTAGCACGGAAAGATCAGCCCCAGCATTTT. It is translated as CASSIVARKDQPQHF.

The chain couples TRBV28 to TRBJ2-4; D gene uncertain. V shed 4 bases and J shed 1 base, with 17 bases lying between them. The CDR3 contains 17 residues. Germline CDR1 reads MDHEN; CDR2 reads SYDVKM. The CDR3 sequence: CASSSPQDPYAKNIQYF. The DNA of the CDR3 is TGTGCCAGCAGTTCCCCTCAGGACCCGTACGCCAAAAACATTCAGTACTTC.

This CDR3 reads CSAVGEGAFF. DNA for the CDR3: TGCAGTGCCGTGGGGGAAGGAGCTTTCTTT. This chain links TRBV20-1 with TRBJ1-1; D is possibly TRBD1 (5 bases). There are 10 residues in the CDR3. The V end was cut by 6 bases, the J end by 10 bases, with 12 bases between. Germline V gene sequence: CDR1 DFQATT, CDR2 SNEGSKA (reference sequence).

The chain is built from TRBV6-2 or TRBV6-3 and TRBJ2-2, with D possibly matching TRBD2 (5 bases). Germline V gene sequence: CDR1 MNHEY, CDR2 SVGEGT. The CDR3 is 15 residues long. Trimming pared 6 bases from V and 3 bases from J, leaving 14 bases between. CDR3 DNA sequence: TGTGCCAGCAGCCCCCGGTCCGGGGACACCGGGGAGCTGTTTTTT. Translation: CASSPRSGDTGELFF.

CDR3: CASSLALGYEQYF. The DNA of the CDR3 is TGTGCCAGCAGTTTAGCCCTGGGGTACGAGCAGTACTTC. The chain carries TRBV28 and TRBJ2-7; D is unclear. Germline V gene sequence: CDR1 MDHEN, CDR2 SYDVKM. V dropped 2 bases and J dropped 4 bases, with 9 bases sitting between them. The CDR3 has 13 amino acids.

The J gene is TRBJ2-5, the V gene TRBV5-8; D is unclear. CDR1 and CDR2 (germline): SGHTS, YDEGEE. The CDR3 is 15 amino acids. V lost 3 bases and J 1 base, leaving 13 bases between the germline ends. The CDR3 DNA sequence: TGTGCCAGCAGCTCCAGGAGCAGAGGCCAAGAGACCCAGTACTTC. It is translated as CASSSRSRGQETQYF.

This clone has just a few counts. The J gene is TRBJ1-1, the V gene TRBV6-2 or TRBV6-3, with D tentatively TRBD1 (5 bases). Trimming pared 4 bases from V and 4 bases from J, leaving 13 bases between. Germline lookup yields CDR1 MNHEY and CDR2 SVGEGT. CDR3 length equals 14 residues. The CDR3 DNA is TGTGCCAGCAGTTCCCTCAGGGAGGTCACTGAAGCTTTCTTT. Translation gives CASSSLREVTEAFF.